Presented here are 4 T cell receptor beta chains from one specimen sequenced in a study of blood T cell repertoires in COVID-19. Sequencing was performed with immunoSEQ multiplex PCR; in TCRdb, only in-frame clones are kept and a portion is missing. This table holds some 150,000 clones, 78% found once. Sequencing was performed on PBMCs or T cells enriched from blood (not recorded which). Source of these receptors: a woman aged 45 to 65 who had recovered from COVID-19.

The chain couples TRBV11-2 to TRBJ1-3; D remains ambiguous. CDR3 length: 15 residues. V was shortened by 1 base and J by 1 base, with 8 bases between the two germline ends. Germline V CDR1 and CDR2: SGHAT, FQNNGV. CDR3 nucleotide sequence: TGTGCCAGCAGCTTAGGCTCAGCGTCTGGAAACACCATATATTTT. Translated: CASSLGSASGNTIYF.

This clone showed up just a few times. The chain has TRBV2 and TRBJ2-7, with TRBD2 matching 8 bases. This CDR3 is built from 14 residues. Germline V gene lookup returns CDR1 SNHLY and CDR2 FYNNEI. The junction had 9 bases not matched to a gene; V was cut back by 7 bases and J by 4 bases. In DNA, the CDR3 is TGTGCCAGCAACGAGCGGGGGCCCCTTTACGAGCAGTACTTC. Protein: CASNERGPLYEQYF. Full variable domain (remainder filled in from reference TRBV2 and TRBJ2-7): EPEVTQTPSHQVTQMGQEVILRCVPISNHLYFYWYRQILGQKVEFLVSFYNNEISEKSEIFDDQFSVERPDGSNFTLKIRSTKLEDSAMYFCASNERGPLYEQYFGPGTRLTVT.

CDR3 loop: CASSRGVQGVSYEQYF. CDR3 bases: TGCGCCAGCAGCCGTGGGGTACAGGGGGTCTCCTACGAGCAGTACTTC. The chain couples TRBV5-1 to TRBJ2-7, with 8 bases fitting TRBD1. Germline CDR1 and CDR2: SGHRS and YFSETQ. The length of the CDR3 is 16 residues. Unmatched junction bases numbered 9, after V lost 4 bases and J lost 0 bases. Drawing the rest from reference TRBV5-1 and TRBJ2-7, the complete variable domain is KAGVTQTPRYLIKTRGQQVTLSCSPISGHRSVSWYQQTPGQGLQFLFEYFSETQRNKGNFPGRFSGRQFSNSRSEMNVSTLELGDSALYLCASSRGVQGVSYEQYFGPGTRLTVT.

This clone was seen a few times. The DNA of the CDR3 is TGCGCCAGCCTTGCCGGGACAGGGGAGGGGTATGGCTACACCTTC. Its protein is CASLAGTGEGYGYTF. The J gene is TRBJ1-2, the V gene TRBV5-1; the match to TRBD1 covers 10 bases. The CDR3 runs 15 residues. Trimming took 7 bases from V and 5 from J; bases not matched to a gene: 11. The germline V gene has CDR1 SGHRS and CDR2 YFSETQ.